These 27 T cell receptor beta chains share one sample of origin, sequenced in a study of human T cells and chemical hapten exposure (dated by TCRdb to about 2021). According to the study, the label for this sample's time point signals: pre-sensitization, week 0. What the treatment or condition label conveys for this sample: therapeutic diphenylcyclopropenone sensitization with weekly scalp DPC. Preparation of the library involved RACE. TCRdb shows the sequencer as NextSeq 500. TCRdb reanalyzed the raw reads on its own, using fastp at Q25 for trimming and MiXCR for clone calling, and kept in-frame beta chains. Each record represents a unique CDR3 protein, reported with the most common genes and DNA among its rows. The sample includes roughly 60,000 distinct CDR3 sequences, with around 6.6% observed a single time. Over 1.5% of the sample is taken by the ten largest. Source: whole blood, taken in connection with sensitization to the hapten diphenylcyclopropenone (DPC). Every receptor here comes from a woman under 40 with alopecia areata. Some clones in this sample may be carry-over from other donors' samples.

This rearrangement joins TRBV12-3 or TRBV12-4 to TRBJ1-1, with no clear D. Trimming pared 6 bases from V and 7 bases from J, leaving 15 bases between. CDR3 length: 13 residues. The CDR3 sequence: CASSGSTGFEAFF. The CDR3 coding sequence is TGTGCCAGCAGCGGATCGACCGGATTTGAAGCTTTCTTT.

This clonotype was seen ten or more times. The chain has TRBV11-2 and TRBJ2-1, with D uncertain. The germline V gene encodes CDR1 SGHAT and CDR2 FQNNGV. Between the trimmed V and J ends, which lost 2 bases and 1 base, there was a span of 9 bases. This CDR3 has 15 amino acids. The CDR3 reads CASSLYGGSYNEQFF. CDR3 in DNA: TGTGCCAGCAGCTTATACGGCGGATCCTACAATGAGCAGTTCTTC.

This clonotype was seen ten or more times. The rearrangement links TRBV2 to TRBJ2-1; 10 nucleotides match TRBD1. J was trimmed by 2 bases and V by 1 base; bases with no gene match: 8. Germline values: CDR1 SNHLY, CDR2 FYNNEI. The length of the CDR3 is 18 residues. The CDR3 loop is CASSEVGWTGGTYNEQFF. The CDR3 nucleotides read TGTGCCAGCAGTGAAGTGGGTTGGACAGGGGGTACCTACAATGAGCAGTTCTTC.

The sample holds many counts of this clonotype. V usage is TRBV12-3 or TRBV12-4 and J usage is TRBJ1-6, with TRBD1 as a possible D gene (6 bases). Deletions cut 5 bases from V and 11 bases from J, with 16 bases between. CDR3 length: 14 residues. This chain's CDR3 is CASSRTANFPPLHF. The CDR3 DNA sequence: TGTGCCAGCAGTCGGACAGCAAATTTTCCACCCCTCCACTTT.

This clonotype was seen at least ten times. The chain recombines TRBV29-1 with TRBJ2-3; D remains unclear. The CDR3 totals 14 residues. Germline values: CDR1 SQVTM, CDR2 ANQGSEA. The ends were cut back, 3 bases at V and 2 bases at J, with 12 bases in the middle. The CDR3 here is CSVELWQYTDTQYF. In nucleotides, the CDR3 is TGCAGCGTTGAGTTATGGCAATACACAGATACGCAGTATTTT.

This clonotype was detected ten times or more. This chain joins TRBV9 and TRBJ1-5, with D hard to call. The CDR3 has 15 residues. V shed 3 bases and J shed 2 bases, with 12 bases lying between them. Germline V gene data show CDR1 as SGDLS and CDR2 as YYNGEE. CDR3 nucleotides: TGTGCCAGCAGCGCCGACCCCGTAGGCAATCAGCCCCAGCATTTT. This encodes CASSADPVGNQPQHF.

In its sample, this clonotype was seen many times. DNA of the CDR3: TGTGCCAGCAGTCTAAGACAGGGCTCCGGCTATGGCTACACCTTC. Protein: CASSLRQGSGYGYTF. This chain joins TRBV2 and TRBJ1-2, with TRBD1 matching 7 bases. The ends lost 5 bases at V and 4 bases at J; junction bases unmatched: 10. CDR3 length: 15 residues. Germline loops: CDR1 SNHLY, CDR2 FYNNEI. Combining the CDR3 with reference TRBV2 and TRBJ1-2 gives the whole variable domain EPEVTQTPSHQVTQMGQEVILRCVPISNHLYFYWYRQILGQKVEFLVSFYNNEISEKSEIFDDQFSVERPDGSNFTLKIRSTKLEDSAMYFCASSLRQGSGYGYTFGSGTRLTVV.

The table lists this clonotype with many counts. The CDR3 spells CASSSFASAAVNTIYF. CDR3 coding DNA: TGTGCCAGCAGTTCTTTTGCCTCCGCCGCAGTAAACACCATATATTTT. The chain joins TRBV12-3 or TRBV12-4 to TRBJ1-3; unclear D gene. CDR3 length: 16 amino acids. Trimming took off 4 bases at V and 6 bases at J, with 19 bases between the two ends.

This clonotype was found many times. This chain connects TRBV2 to TRBJ2-1, with a possible D match to TRBD2 (6 bases). Trimming took 4 bases from V and 6 from J, leaving 16 bases between them. Germline V gene sequence: CDR1 SNHLY, CDR2 FYNNEI. The CDR3 is 15 residues long. The CDR3 nucleotides read TGTGCCAGCAGTGCAGCGGAGGGTCAGATCAATGAGCAGTTCTTC. This sequence encodes CASSAAEGQINEQFF.

This clonotype showed up many times. This chain connects TRBV6-5 to TRBJ2-1, with TRBD1 matching 9 bases. The trim removed 2 bases at V and 5 bases at J, leaving 4 bases unmatched. CDR1 and CDR2 from the germline V gene are MNHEY and SVGAGI. CDR3 length equals 15 residues. The CDR3 nucleotides are TGTGCCAGCAGTTACACAGGGACAGGGCACAATGAGCAGTTCTTC. Translating it yields CASSYTGTGHNEQFF.

This clonotype was recorded at least ten times. V is TRBV20-1 and J is TRBJ1-3; 8 positions match TRBD1. Trimming removed 3 bases from V and 0 bases from J; junction bases left unmatched: 7. CDR1 is DFQATT, CDR2 SNEGSKA, per germline (reference sequence). CDR3 size: 16 residues. CDR3 coding DNA: TGCAGTGCTAGTAGGGGACAGGCCAACTCTGGAAACACCATATATTTT. Protein sequence: CSASRGQANSGNTIYF.

A remark on this clonotype: A much larger clone lies one base from this, so it may be a read error. This chain uses TRBV7-9 with TRBJ1-1; maybe TRBD1 (6 bases). The CDR3 runs to 17 residues. Per the germline V gene, CDR1 is SEHNR and CDR2 is FQNEAQ (reference sequence). CDR3 amino acids: CARSLALLGTFDTEAFF. The CDR3 nucleotides read TGTGCCAGGAGCTTAGCGCTTTTAGGGACATTTGACACTGAAGCTTTCTTT.

There are many counts of this clonotype. V usage is TRBV6-1 and J usage is TRBJ1-2; no clear D. This CDR3 contains 11 residues. CDR1 and CDR2 from the germline V gene are MNHNS and SASEGT. The V and J ends lost 7 bases and 3 bases respectively, with 6 bases between them. Here the CDR3 DNA reads TGTGCCAGCAAAGAATACTATGGCTACACCTTC. Translation: CASKEYYGYTF.

The chain uses TRBV30 and TRBJ2-3; 8 nucleotides align to TRBD1. CDR3 length: 16 residues. With V trimmed by 7 bases and J by 5 bases, 17 bases remained unmatched. Per the germline V gene, CDR1 is GTSNPN and CDR2 is SVGIG (reference sequence). The CDR3 DNA is TGTGCCTATACTCCGGGACAGGCCGAGGATCGAGATACGCAGTATTTT. Residues: CAYTPGQAEDRDTQYF.

This clonotype was detected ten times or more. The chain employs TRBV7-6 and TRBJ2-3, with D perhaps TRBD2 (6 bases). Trimming cost V 5 bases and J 0 bases, with 9 bases left between them. This CDR3 comprises 14 residues. Looked up from germline, CDR1 is SGHVS and CDR2 is FNYEAQ. The CDR3 DNA follows: TGTGCCAGCAGCCCACTAGCTAGCACAGATACGCAGTATTTT. It yields the protein CASSPLASTDTQYF.

This clonotype was detected only once. The rearrangement joins TRBV9 to TRBJ2-4, with 7 bases lining up with TRBD1. Germline lookup yields CDR1 SGDLS and CDR2 YYNGEE. V lost 3 bases and J lost 1; bases outside the gene matches: 1. This CDR3 is built from 14 residues. CDR3 nucleotides: TGTGCCAGCAGCGCGGGACAGGCCAAAAACATTCAGTACTTC. Translation: CASSAGQAKNIQYF.

This clonotype has a count of ten or more. The J gene is TRBJ1-1, the V gene TRBV11-1; D is uncertain. This CDR3 region has 12 residues. Germline CDR1 is SGHAT and CDR2 is FQDESV (reference sequence). Trimming pared 5 bases from V and 5 bases from J, leaving 9 bases between. The DNA for the CDR3 is TGTGCCAGCAGCCGGAGAGGAACTGAAGCTTTCTTT. Its translation: CASSRRGTEAFF.

The rearrangement uses TRBV11-1 and TRBJ1-1; 8 positions agree with TRBD1. CDR1 and CDR2 from the germline V gene are SGHAT and FQDESV (reference sequence). V was clipped by 3 bases and J by 6 bases; unmatched bases: 12. The CDR3 is 16 amino acids. CDR3 sequence (DNA): TGTGCCAGCAGCTTCGGACAGGGAAGGAGAATGCCTGAAGCTTTCTTT. This codes for CASSFGQGRRMPEAFF.

This clonotype came up many times. The J gene is TRBJ2-6, the V gene TRBV10-3; D is possibly TRBD1 or TRBD2 (5 bases each). The V and J ends lost 10 bases and 0 bases respectively, with 19 bases between them. The CDR3 consists of 17 residues. The germline V gene encodes CDR1 ENHRY and CDR2 SYGVKD. The DNA for the CDR3 is TGTGCCACCCGAACCCTCAGGGAGAGCTCTGGGGCCAACGTCCTGACTTTC. Translation gives CATRTLRESSGANVLTF.

The chain employs TRBV30 and TRBJ2-3; possibly TRBD1 or TRBD2 for D (6 bases each). V was trimmed by 4 bases and J by 4 bases, leaving 18 bases between them. This CDR3 is built from 15 residues. The germline V gene encodes CDR1 GTSNPN and CDR2 SVGIG (reference sequence). CDR3 nucleotide sequence: TGTGCCTGGACCACCGGAGGGGGTCTCGCAGATACGCAGTATTTT. This gives the protein CAWTTGGGLADTQYF.

This clonotype appeared many times. The gene calls are TRBV20-1 and TRBJ1-5; 11 nucleotides align to TRBD1. There are 12 residues in the CDR3. The V segment lost 5 bases and the J segment 6 bases; nucleotides outside the gene matches: 0. The germline V gene encodes CDR1 DFQATT and CDR2 SNEGSKA (reference sequence). The CDR3 reads CSAGQGAQPQHF. The CDR3 bases are TGCAGTGCTGGACAGGGGGCTCAGCCCCAGCATTTT.

This clonotype was seen many times. The rearrangement uses TRBV9 and TRBJ2-6; D gene ambiguous. V shed 6 bases and J shed 4 bases, with 20 bases lying between them. This CDR3 has 17 amino acids. The germline V gene encodes CDR1 SGDLS and CDR2 YYNGEE. As DNA, the CDR3 is TGTGCCAGCAACGTGATTCGTCGGACCTCCGGGGCCAACGTCCTGACTTTC. Its protein is CASNVIRRTSGANVLTF. Complete variable domain (other parts from reference TRBV9 and TRBJ2-6): DSGVTQTPKHLITATGQRVTLRCSPRSGDLSVYWYQQSLDQGLQFLIQYYNGEERAKGNILERFSAQQFPDLHSELNLSSLELGDSALYFCASNVIRRTSGANVLTFGAGSRLTVL.

This clonotype came up many times. The rearrangement uses TRBV7-6 and TRBJ2-3; 8 bases line up with TRBD2. Trimming took 1 base from V and 2 from J; bases not matched to a gene: 8. Germline V CDR1 and CDR2: SGHVS, FNYEAQ. The CDR3 covers 17 residues. The CDR3 here is CASSLDPAGELTDTQYF. CDR3 coding DNA: TGTGCCAGCAGCTTAGATCCAGCGGGGGAACTCACAGATACGCAGTATTTT.

This clonotype has just a few counts. The CDR3 DNA reads TGTGCCAGCAGCTTAGGACAGCCTGCACCCCTCCACTTT. Protein sequence: CASSLGQPAPLHF. This chain joins TRBV13 and TRBJ1-6; no firm D call. Germline loops: CDR1 PRHDT, CDR2 FYEKMQ (reference sequence). The V end lost 0 bases, the J end lost 11 bases, and 8 bases lay between the germline ends. The CDR3 is 13 amino acids.

This clonotype was seen many times. This sequence joins TRBV5-4 and TRBJ2-7, with 8 bases that match TRBD2. The CDR3 is 15 amino acids. J was trimmed by 1 base and V by 2 bases; bases with no gene match: 5. Germline-derived CDR1 and CDR2 are SGHNT and YYREEE (reference sequence). The CDR3 region has the DNA TGTGCCAGCAGCTTAAGCGGGGGCCAATCCTACGAGCAGTACTTC. Protein product: CASSLSGGQSYEQYF. The complete variable domain, with remaining parts taken from reference TRBV5-4 and TRBJ2-7, reads ETGVTQSPTHLIKTRGQQVTLRCSSQSGHNTVSWYQQALGQGPQFIFQYYREEENGRGNFPPRFSGLQFPNYSSELNVNALELDDSALYLCASSLSGGQSYEQYFGPGTRLTVT.

In its sample, this clonotype was seen many times. The CDR3 bases are TGTGCCAGCAGCACCCGAAAAAGGGAGTTAGAGACCCAGTACTTC. Its translation is CASSTRKRELETQYF. V usage is TRBV14 and J usage is TRBJ2-5; D may be TRBD2 (5 bases). Trimming stripped 5 bases from V and 4 bases from J, with 17 bases between. The germline V gene encodes CDR1 SGHDN and CDR2 FVKESK. CDR3 length: 15 amino acids.

This clonotype has ten or more counts. This sequence joins TRBV20-1 and TRBJ1-5; 7 bases align to TRBD1. CDR3 length: 13 amino acids. The V segment lost 4 bases and the J segment 3 bases; nucleotides outside the gene matches: 3. The germline V gene has CDR1 DFQATT and CDR2 SNEGSKA (reference sequence). DNA for the CDR3: TGCAGTGCTACGACAGGGCCCAATCAGCCCCAGCATTTT. This encodes CSATTGPNQPQHF.